The clone carrying this TCR beta chain appeared a few times. The target antigen is unknown. The data stem from a study of blood T cells in healthy people across ages. Overall study context: When template switching was applied, about one barcoded beta molecule was captured per two T cells.

Study-wide results and limits: Aged donors had fewer naive CD4+ cells and lower diversity than long-lived donors.

The germline gives CDR1 MGHDK, CDR2 SYGVNS. Deletions cut 5 bases from V and 5 bases from J, with 18 bases between. The CDR3 is 15 residues long. Using a J-beta primer mix together with a sample-barcoded 5' primer, a second PCR was run for about 6 to 11 cycles. Each cDNA molecule was tagged by a template-switch adaptor that had 12 random nucleotides. TCRdb reanalysed the 5' RACE reads using MiXCR and keeps one entry per CDR3 protein. The sample lists roughly 720,000 distinct CDR3 sequences; 50% to 65% were seen once. This sequence joins TRBV25-1 and TRBJ2-5; D tentatively reads TRBD1 or TRBD2 (5 bases each). The receptor's source is a man older than 75 in good health. Sample: blood. The CDR3 DNA is TGTGCCAGCAGTCCGACCGGGACGTTGAGGGAGACCCAGTACTTC. Amino acid sequence: CASSPTGTLRETQYF.